Listed here are 26 T cell receptor beta chains from one sample, sequenced in a study of post-analysis software for immune sequencing data. TCR beta libraries were prepared from cDNA with unique molecular identifiers. One entry per CDR3 protein results from TCRdb running MiXCR on the PCR reads. The sample comprises about half a million distinct CDR3 sequences, around 40% of which are singletons, and over 10% rests with the top ten. For these receptors, no antigen is known. Findings and limits, study-wide: Controls showed lower frequencies than patients for several TRBV segments, and TRBV5-6, TRBV5-1 and TRBV20-1 were among these.

Sequencing was performed on blood. The receptor set was obtained from a girl between 5 and 17 years old with multiple sclerosis.

This clonotype has just a few counts. The genes are TRBV20-1 and TRBJ2-3, with D tentatively TRBD2 (5 bases). Trimming removed 6 bases at V and 2 bases at J, with 15 bases between. CDR1 and CDR2 from the germline V gene are DFQATT and SNEGSKA (reference sequence). The CDR3 is 14 residues long. CDR3 coding DNA: TGCAGTGCCAATAGGGAGTTCTCCACAGATACGCAGTATTTT. Translated, it gives CSANREFSTDTQYF.

This clonotype has at least ten counts. The chain combines TRBV29-1 with TRBJ1-1; tentative D call: TRBD1 (5 bases). Germline V lookup: CDR1 SQVTM, CDR2 ANQGSEA. Trimming stripped 7 bases from V and 5 bases from J, with 14 bases between. The CDR3 consists of 12 residues. The CDR3 sequence is CSAYGRGTEAFF. The CDR3 nucleotides read TGCAGCGCCTACGGGCGGGGGACTGAAGCTTTCTTT.

As for this clonotype: This may come from a read error, since a much larger clone is one base off. The chain is built from TRBV9 and TRBJ2-4, with 12 nucleotides matching TRBD2. The J call may be wrong; the DNA end is better matched by TRBJ2-5. CDR3 length equals 15 residues. Germline V CDR1 and CDR2: SGDLS, YYNGEE. The CDR3 nucleotides read TGTGCCAGCAGCGTAGGACTAGCGGGAGAAGAGACCCAGTACTTC. Translated, it gives CASSVGLAGEETQYF.

The chain carries TRBV29-1 and TRBJ1-2; D gene uncertain. The germline V gene has CDR1 SQVTM and CDR2 ANQGSEA. With 0 bases removed from V and 4 bases from J, the gap between germline ends came to 9 bases. The CDR3 is 13 residues long. The CDR3 spells CSVEDRVGYGYTF. In nucleotides, the CDR3 is TGCAGCGTTGAAGATAGGGTAGGCTATGGCTACACCTTC.

This sequence joins TRBV28 and TRBJ1-1, with D hard to call. Trimming took 7 bases from V and 0 from J, leaving 18 bases between them. Germline V gives CDR1 MDHEN, CDR2 SYDVKM. The CDR3 runs to 16 residues. The chain's CDR3 is CASTLFGGPVNTEAFF. CDR3 bases: TGTGCCAGCACCCTATTCGGAGGGCCCGTGAACACTGAAGCTTTCTTT.

The chain employs TRBV7-9 and TRBJ2-1; a weak D match, TRBD2 (7 bases). Germline-derived CDR1 and CDR2 are SEHNR and FQNEAQ (reference sequence). V lost 4 bases, J lost 7 bases, and 14 bases lay in between. This CDR3 region has 14 residues. CDR3 in DNA: TGTGCCAGCAGCTCCTTGAGGGGGGGTAATGAGCAGTTCTTC. Translated, it gives CASSSLRGGNEQFF.

This clonotype was observed a few times. The chain uses TRBV12-3 or TRBV12-4 and TRBJ2-1; D may be TRBD2 (6 bases). The germline V and J ends were trimmed by 5 bases and 2 bases, with 16 bases remaining between them. CDR3 size: 16 residues. CDR3 coding DNA: TGTGCCAGCAGTGTTGGTGGAGGGGCCCCCTACAATGAGCAGTTCTTC. This sequence encodes CASSVGGGAPYNEQFF.

This sequence joins TRBV6-2 or TRBV6-3 and TRBJ1-5; 8 nucleotides agree with TRBD1. Unmatched junction bases numbered 8, after V lost 5 bases and J lost 2 bases. Germline V lookup: CDR1 MNHEY, CDR2 SVGEGT. The CDR3 contains 16 residues. The CDR3 nucleotides read TGTGCCAGCAGTCGATGGACAGGGAGAGGCAATCAGCCCCAGCATTTT. Translating gives CASSRWTGRGNQPQHF.

This clonotype was counted a few times. V and J are TRBV20-1 and TRBJ2-1; 8 positions match TRBD1. In germline, CDR1 is DFQATT, CDR2 SNEGSKA (reference sequence). With 5 bases clipped from V and 2 bases from J, the junction kept 5 bases outside the gene matches. This CDR3 is 14 amino acids long. DNA for the CDR3: TGCAGTGCTTTTGACAGGGGCACCTACAATGAGCAGTTCTTC. Its translation: CSAFDRGTYNEQFF.

CDR3 loop: CASGLVLGGGPGKNIQYF. The CDR3 DNA is TGTGCTAGTGGTTTGGTACTGGGGGGGGGCCCGGGCAAAAACATTCAGTACTTC. This chain joins TRBV12-5 and TRBJ2-4; possibly TRBD2 for D (7 bases). Trimming took off 0 bases at V and 3 bases at J, with 18 bases between the two ends. The CDR3 length is 18 residues. In germline, CDR1 is LGHNT, CDR2 FRNRAP. The complete variable domain, with remaining parts taken from reference TRBV12-5 and TRBJ2-4, reads DARVTQTPRHKVTEMGQEVTMRCQPILGHNTVFWYRQTMMQGLELLAYFRNRAPLDDSGMPKDRFSAEMPDATLATLKIQPSEPRDSAVYFCASGLVLGGGPGKNIQYFGAGTRLSVL.

This clonotype came up many times. The V gene is TRBV5-1, the J gene TRBJ2-5; D unclear. Trimming pared 2 bases from V and 1 base from J, leaving 3 bases between. The CDR3 length is 12 residues. CDR1 and CDR2 (germline): SGHRS, YFSETQ. CDR3 protein: CASSFPQETQYF. The CDR3 nucleotides read TGCGCCAGCAGCTTCCCCCAAGAGACCCAGTACTTC.

The gene calls are TRBV10-3 and TRBJ2-7; D not resolved. This CDR3 region has 14 residues. V lost 8 bases to trimming and J lost 2 bases, with 16 bases between them. Germline CDR1 is ENHRY and CDR2 is SYGVKD. DNA for the CDR3: TGTGCCATCGCAAATGGCAAGGGAACCTACGAGCAGTACTTC. It codes for CAIANGKGTYEQYF.

The rearrangement uses TRBV12-3 or TRBV12-4 and TRBJ2-6, with D perhaps matching TRBD2 (5 bases). The CDR3 is 19 amino acids. With 6 bases removed from V and 0 bases from J, the gap between germline ends came to 21 bases. The CDR3 region has the DNA TGTGCCAGCAGCCGACGCAGGCTATTTCGGGACTCTGGGGCCAACGTCCTGACTTTC. Encoded protein: CASSRRRLFRDSGANVLTF.

This sequence joins TRBV3-1 and TRBJ2-1; D possibly corresponds to TRBD1 (6 bases). The V gene lost 4 bases and the J gene lost 3 bases, with 13 bases spanning the gap. Germline V gives CDR1 LGHDT, CDR2 YNNKEL (reference sequence). The CDR3 runs to 15 residues. CDR3 residues: CASSRKGVNYNEQFF. The CDR3 bases are TGTGCCAGCAGCCGTAAGGGGGTGAACTACAATGAGCAGTTCTTC.

In its sample, this clonotype was seen a few times. The chain combines TRBV15 with TRBJ2-2; D is unclear. V was shortened by 2 bases and J by 7 bases, with 8 bases between the two germline ends. Germline V gene lookup returns CDR1 LNHNV and CDR2 YYDKDF (reference sequence). There are 13 residues in the CDR3. The CDR3 region has the DNA TGTGCCACCAGCAGACGGAGCAGCGGGGAGCTGTTTTTT. Its protein is CATSRRSSGELFF.

This clonotype was recorded at least ten times. V gene TRBV7-9 combines with J gene TRBJ2-3, with 8 bases lining up with TRBD1. The V gene end was trimmed by 0 bases and the J gene end by 3 bases; junction bases not matched to a gene: 5. This CDR3 region has 16 residues. Germline V gives CDR1 SEHNR, CDR2 FQNEAQ (reference sequence). The CDR3 region is CASSLATGGNTDTQYF. DNA for the CDR3: TGTGCCAGCAGCTTAGCTACAGGGGGAAATACAGATACGCAGTATTTT.

V gene TRBV7-2 combines with J gene TRBJ2-7; TRBD2 matches at 8 bases. The length of the CDR3 is 18 residues. The V gene end was trimmed by 1 base and the J gene end by 6 bases; junction bases not matched to a gene: 17. Germline V gives CDR1 SGHTA, CDR2 FQGNSA. The CDR3 region is CASSLEASGLVTICEQYF. The CDR3 bases are TGTGCCAGCAGCTTAGAGGCTAGCGGGTTAGTTACTATCTGCGAGCAGTACTTC.

V is TRBV18 and J is TRBJ2-7; D remains unclear. V was trimmed by 2 bases and J by 3 bases, leaving 14 bases between them. The CDR3 length is 15 residues. Looked up from germline, CDR1 is KGHSH and CDR2 is LQKENI. CDR3 sequence (DNA): TGTGCCAGCTCACCAGGGCAGCAAAACTACTACGAGCAGTACTTC. Translating it yields CASSPGQQNYYEQYF.

This clonotype turned up a few times. V is TRBV9 and J is TRBJ2-1; D ambiguous. Germline V gene data show CDR1 as SGDLS and CDR2 as YYNGEE. The CDR3 spans 17 residues. V was trimmed by 0 bases and J by 0 bases, leaving 13 bases between them. CDR3 in amino acids: CASSVDSRRGSYNEQFF. For the CDR3, the DNA is TGTGCCAGCAGCGTAGATTCGCGCCGCGGCTCCTACAATGAGCAGTTCTTC.

This clonotype was recorded once. J is TRBJ2-1 and V is TRBV19, with a tentative D call TRBD2 (6 bases). CDR1 is LNHDA, CDR2 SQIVND, per germline (reference sequence). V was cut by 3 bases and J by 0 bases, with 9 bases left in between. CDR3 size: 15 residues. As DNA, the CDR3 is TGTGCCAGTAGTATCGGGAGTCTCTCCTACAATGAGCAGTTCTTC. It yields the protein CASSIGSLSYNEQFF.

This chain links TRBV20-1 with TRBJ2-7; D gene ambiguous. Looked up from germline, CDR1 is DFQATT and CDR2 is SNEGSKA (reference sequence). There are 13 residues in the CDR3. Trimming removed 3 bases at V and 5 bases at J, with 14 bases between. CDR3 DNA: TGCAGTGCTAGTAACCCAGGACGGCACGAGCAGTACTTC. Protein: CSASNPGRHEQYF.

This clonotype appeared a few times. V usage is TRBV4-2 and J usage is TRBJ2-5, with 11 bases aligning to TRBD2. Germline V CDR1 and CDR2: LGHNA, YNFKEQ. V gave up 1 base and J gave up 2 bases; unmatched junction bases: 3. The CDR3 totals 16 residues. CDR3 bases: TGTGCCAGCAGCCAAGTGGTAGCGGGAGGGCAAGAGACCCAGTACTTC. This codes for CASSQVVAGGQETQYF.

The chain recombines TRBV5-1 with TRBJ2-5; perhaps TRBD2 as D (6 bases). The closer fit of TRBJ2-7 to the DNA end suggests the J call may be wrong. The CDR3 sequence is 14 residues long. Germline lookup yields CDR1 SGHRS and CDR2 YFSETQ. CDR3 in DNA: TGCGCCAGCAGCCCGACAAGGAGGGAGGACGAGCAGTACTTC. Its translation is CASSPTRREDEQYF.

The rearrangement links TRBV28 to TRBJ2-4, with 7 bases fitting TRBD1. TRBJ2-7 explains the end of the DNA better; the J call may be wrong. From germline, CDR1 is MDHEN and CDR2 SYDVKM. The CDR3 covers 14 residues. The CDR3 bases are TGTGCCAGCAGAGCAGGGACAGCACTCTACGAGCAGTACTTC. It is translated as CASRAGTALYEQYF.

This clonotype showed up just a few times. The rearrangement joins TRBV7-2 to TRBJ2-7; D assignment may be TRBD1 or TRBD2 (5 bases each). CDR3 length: 12 amino acids. Germline V lookup: CDR1 SGHTA, CDR2 FQGNSA. Trimming shortened V by 5 bases and J by 9 bases, and 14 bases separated the two germline ends. CDR3 coding DNA: TGTGCCAGCAGCCGGCTACTAGGGGCGCAGTACTTC. Amino acids: CASSRLLGAQYF.

This clonotype was seen at least ten times. This rearrangement joins TRBV28 to TRBJ2-5; D call uncertain. The germline V gene has CDR1 MDHEN and CDR2 SYDVKM. The length of the CDR3 is 11 residues. Trimming removed 6 bases at V and 10 bases at J, with 12 bases between. CDR3 region: CASRTTADQYF. The DNA for the CDR3 is TGTGCCAGCAGGACAACTGCGGACCAGTACTTC.